This T cell receptor (beta chain) was retrieved from a study of Ad26.COV2.S vaccination and SARS-CoV-2 variants (dated by TCRdb to the early 2020s). For the study in its entirety: Vaccine-arm donors came from COV1001, a multicentre, randomized, double-blind, placebo-controlled phase I-IIa trial of Ad26.COV2.S in healthy adults. Ad26.COV2.S was given intramuscularly at 5x10^10 or 1x10^11 viral particles, as a single shot or as two shots 56 days apart. TCRbeta repertoire sequencing served as the tool for gauging how specific and how broad the SARS-CoV-2-reactive T cell receptors were following Ad26.COV2.S vaccination. A total of around 32 samples were included in the TCR-sequenced set, comprising around 19 Ad26.COV2.S vaccine recipients, 5 placebo recipients and 8 SARS-CoV-2 convalescent individuals. Participants in the trial were split at random into five groups of five each, receiving low-dose or high-dose Ad26.COV2.S once or twice, or else placebo on both occasions. Throughout the experiments and outcome assessment, investigators stayed blinded to trial group allocation. Broad study findings and their caveats: Non-spike TCR breadth was comparable between vaccine and placebo recipients, consistent with the vaccine containing only spike. Spike-specific TCR breadth was higher in Ad26.COV2.S recipients than in placebo recipients (P = 0.0014). Comparing responses between vaccine doses or regimens was not something the study was powered to do. The authors noted that total T cell responses may have been underestimated by the TCR breadth and depth analyses. After vaccination, spike-specific CD8+ and CD4+ T cell responses were reported to show substantial breadth.

The immunoSEQ Assay was the method used to sequence TCRbeta CDR3 regions. After extraction, genomic DNA underwent amplification by bias-controlled multiplex PCR, followed by high-throughput sequencing. For the original study's pipeline: To quantify the absolute abundance of every unique TCRbeta CDR3 region, sequences were collapsed and filtered. T cell fraction was estimated by normalizing TCRbeta template counts to usable DNA, which was measured by amplifying reference genes present in all nucleated cells. Repertoire TCRs were annotated as SARS-CoV-2-specific when V gene, CDR3 amino acid sequence and J gene were exactly matched to a known reactive TCR set. The reference SARS-CoV-2 TCR set was derived from MIRA and filtered for enrichment in COVID-19-positive ImmuneCODE repertoires, a step that removed public or cross-reactive TCRs. Using the MIRA antigens, annotated TCRs were further analysed by specific ORF or by position within an ORF. Depth was the summed frequency of annotated unique rearrangements, while breadth was defined as annotated unique rearrangements over total unique productive rearrangements. TCR breadth was compared between groups using two-sided Wilcoxon rank-sum tests. As stored in TCRdb, this immuneACCESS dataset retains in-frame rearrangements with V and J assigned. A fraction of the clones does not appear; measured against another copy, unresolved V genes explain less than half of the discrepancy, and the remainder lacks a known reason. V and J calls and clone size follow that table, whereas D and trimming were derived from the DNA. Here the sample has 200,000 to 300,000 clones; around 85% occur a single time. The top ten clonotypes cover less than 3% of the sample.

In the case of this clone: Its antigen specificity is not known. It has no much larger one-base neighbor in the sample; base qualities were not kept.

Reading the label with the study, this specimen's treatment or condition is: 15 to 20 received Ad26.COV2.S at low or high dose, single or two shots; several received placebo; per-sample allocation not given. Repertoires of vaccine and placebo recipients were sequenced from samples collected on day 63 after the first injection. Cohort 1b enrolled roughly 25 adults aged 18-55 years at a single site in Boston, USA, between 29 July and 7 August 2020. Ad26.COV2.S was a replication-incompetent adenovirus type 26 vector expressing a prefusion-stabilized SARS-CoV-2 spike protein from the original Wuhan strain. The TCR was taken from a person aged 18-65 years who received the Ad26.COV2.S COVID-19 vaccine or a placebo. The specimen comprised peripheral blood, sampled in a trial of Ad26.COV2.S vaccine versus placebo.

The bases are TGCGCCAGCAGCCGGGTAGGAGGGGCGAACACTGAAGCTTTCTTT. Its product reads: CASSRVGGANTEAFF. This chain joins TRBV4-1 to TRBJ1-1, with a tentative D gene TRBD1 over 5 matching bases. The V end loses 4 bases and the J end loses 1 base, and a stretch of 13 bases separates them. Reading from cysteine to phenylalanine, the CDR3 counts 15 amino acids. Just the 45-base CDR3 DNA is kept, in frame starting at base 1. CDR1 and CDR2 were assigned from the germline V gene as MGHRA and YSYEKL.